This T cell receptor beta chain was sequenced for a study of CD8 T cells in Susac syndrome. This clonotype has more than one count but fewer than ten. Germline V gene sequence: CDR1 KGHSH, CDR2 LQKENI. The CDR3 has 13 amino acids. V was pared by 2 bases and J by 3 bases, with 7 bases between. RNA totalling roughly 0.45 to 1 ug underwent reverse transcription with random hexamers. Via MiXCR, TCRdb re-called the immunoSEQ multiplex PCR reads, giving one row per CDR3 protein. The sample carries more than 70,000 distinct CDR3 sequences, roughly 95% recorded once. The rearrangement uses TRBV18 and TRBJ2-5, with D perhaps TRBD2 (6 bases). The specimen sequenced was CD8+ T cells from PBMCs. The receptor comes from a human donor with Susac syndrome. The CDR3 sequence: CASSPTGEETQYF. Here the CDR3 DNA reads TGTGCCAGCTCACCAACGGGGGAAGAGACCCAGTACTTC.